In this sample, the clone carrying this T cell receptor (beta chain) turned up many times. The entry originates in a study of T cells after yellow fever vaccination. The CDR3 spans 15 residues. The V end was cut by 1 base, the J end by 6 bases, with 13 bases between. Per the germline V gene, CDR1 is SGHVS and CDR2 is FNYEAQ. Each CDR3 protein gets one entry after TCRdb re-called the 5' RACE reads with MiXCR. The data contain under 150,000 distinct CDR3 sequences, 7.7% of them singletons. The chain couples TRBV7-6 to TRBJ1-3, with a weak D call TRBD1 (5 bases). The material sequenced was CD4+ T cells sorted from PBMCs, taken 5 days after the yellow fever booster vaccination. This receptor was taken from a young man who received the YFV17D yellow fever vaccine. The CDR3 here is CASSLGTSRENTIYF. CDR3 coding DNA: TGTGCCAGCAGCTTAGGGACAAGTCGGGAAAACACCATATATTTT.